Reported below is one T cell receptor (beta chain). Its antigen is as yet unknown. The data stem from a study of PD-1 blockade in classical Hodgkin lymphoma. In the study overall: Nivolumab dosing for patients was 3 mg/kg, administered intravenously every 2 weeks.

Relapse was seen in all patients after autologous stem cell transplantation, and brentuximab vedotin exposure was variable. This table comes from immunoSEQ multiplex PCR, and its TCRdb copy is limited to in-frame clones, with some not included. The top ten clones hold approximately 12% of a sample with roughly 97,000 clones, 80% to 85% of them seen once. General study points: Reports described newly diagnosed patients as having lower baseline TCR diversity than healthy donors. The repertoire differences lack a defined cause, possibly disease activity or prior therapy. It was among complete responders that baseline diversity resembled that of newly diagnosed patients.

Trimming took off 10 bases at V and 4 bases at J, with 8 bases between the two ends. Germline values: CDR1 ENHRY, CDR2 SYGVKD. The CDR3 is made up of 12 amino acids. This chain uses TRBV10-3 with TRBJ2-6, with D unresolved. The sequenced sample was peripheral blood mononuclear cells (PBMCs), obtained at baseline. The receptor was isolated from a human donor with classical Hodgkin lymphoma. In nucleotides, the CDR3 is TGTGCCACACAAGGAGGGGCCAACGTCCTGACTTTC. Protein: CATQGGANVLTF.